This T cell receptor beta chain comes out of a study of Ad26.COV2.S vaccination and SARS-CoV-2 variants. Study-level background: Dosing was one shot or two shots 56 days apart.

The repertoire was sequenced with immunoSEQ multiplex PCR; TCRdb's copy has only in-frame clones and lacks some. Of hundreds of thousands of clones detected, 75% to 95% appear once; the ten largest clones hold less than 15%. Described treatment: 15 to 20 received Ad26.COV2.S at low or high dose, single or two shots; 5 received placebo; per-sample allocation not given. The study sampled participants on day 63 after the first vaccine or placebo injection. This CDR3 contains 14 residues. CDR1 is GTSNPN, CDR2 SVGIG, per germline (reference sequence). Trimming took off 2 bases at V and 8 bases at J, with 18 bases between the two ends.

The specimen comprised peripheral blood, sampled in a trial of Ad26.COV2.S vaccine versus placebo. The sequence was obtained from a person aged 18 to 65 who received the Ad26.COV2.S COVID-19 vaccine or a placebo. The chain couples TRBV30 to TRBJ1-2; a weak D match, TRBD1 (6 bases). CDR3 DNA sequence: TGTGCCTGGAGTAATATTCTATGGGGGGCAGGCTACACCTTC. It encodes CAWSNILWGAGYTF.